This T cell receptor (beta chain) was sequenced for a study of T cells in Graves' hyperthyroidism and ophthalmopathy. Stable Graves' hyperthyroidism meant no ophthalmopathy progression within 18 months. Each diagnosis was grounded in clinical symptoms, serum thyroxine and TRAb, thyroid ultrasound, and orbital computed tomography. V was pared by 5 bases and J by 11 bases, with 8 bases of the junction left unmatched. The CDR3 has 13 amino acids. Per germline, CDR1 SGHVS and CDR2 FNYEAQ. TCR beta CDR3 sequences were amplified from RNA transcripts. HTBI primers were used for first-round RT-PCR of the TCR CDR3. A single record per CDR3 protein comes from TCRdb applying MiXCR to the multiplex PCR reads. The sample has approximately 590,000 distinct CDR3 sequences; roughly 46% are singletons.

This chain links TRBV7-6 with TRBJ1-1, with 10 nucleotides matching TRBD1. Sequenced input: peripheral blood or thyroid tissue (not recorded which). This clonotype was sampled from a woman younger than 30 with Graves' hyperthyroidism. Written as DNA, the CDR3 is TGTGCCAGCAGCGGGCAGGGACAGGGGTCGGCTTTCTTT. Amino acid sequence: CASSGQGQGSAFF. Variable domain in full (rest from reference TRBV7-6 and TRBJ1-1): GAGVSQSPRYKVTKRGQDVALRCDPISGHVSLYWYRQALGQGPEFLTYFNYEAQQDKSGLPNDRFSAERPEGSISTLTIQRTEQRDSAMYRCASSGQGQGSAFFGQGTRLTVV.